This TCR beta chain came from a study of Ad26.COV2.S vaccination and SARS-CoV-2 variants. Study-level background: The donor belonged to the COV1001 Ad26.COV2.S trial arm.

Details on this clone: The antigen is undetermined.

Study conclusions and caveats: Placebo recipients showed lower spike-specific TCR breadth than vaccinees. Comparable non-spike TCR breadth was observed in vaccine and placebo recipients.

Treatment meaning: roughly 18 received Ad26.COV2.S at low or high dose, single or two shots; about five received placebo; per-sample allocation not given. After the first vaccine or placebo injection, samples were drawn on day 63. An Ad26 vector that expressed Wuhan-strain SARS-CoV-2 spike constituted the vaccine. Only in-frame clones appear in the TCRdb table, and some are missing; sequencing was by immunoSEQ multiplex PCR. The table has some 300,000 clones, more than 70% seen once. V shed 3 bases, J shed 6 bases, and the junction held 11 bases outside the gene matches. The CDR3 contains 17 residues. CDR1 and CDR2 (germline): KGHSH, LQKENI.

The receptor comes from a person between 18 and 60 years old who received the Ad26.COV2.S COVID-19 vaccine or a placebo. The source was peripheral blood, collected in a trial of Ad26.COV2.S vaccine versus placebo. J is TRBJ1-2 and V is TRBV18; 12 bases are shared with TRBD1. Here the CDR3 DNA reads TGTGCCAGCTCACCGATGCCGGGACAGGGGGCGCGTGATGGCTACACCTTC. It codes for CASSPMPGQGARDGYTF.